The clone carrying this T cell receptor beta chain came up many times. J lost 6 bases, V lost 5 bases, and 6 bases had no gene match. The CDR3 totals 13 residues. Germline CDR1 is MDHEN and CDR2 is SYDVKM. This entry belongs to a study of T cells in Graves' hyperthyroidism and ophthalmopathy. Clinical symptoms, serum thyroxine, TRAb, thyroid ultrasound and orbital computed tomography informed diagnoses. RNA transcripts provided the source from which TCR beta CDR3 regions were amplified. HTBI primers were employed in a first-round RT-PCR of the TCR CDR3. TCRdb itself ran the multiplex PCR reads through MiXCR, one entry per CDR3 protein. This table has fewer than 400,000 distinct CDR3 sequences, about 15% appearing once.

The sequenced material came from blood. The rearrangement joins TRBV28 to TRBJ1-1; 7 bases are shared with TRBD1. This clonotype was sampled from a woman between 18 and 29 years old with Graves' hyperthyroidism that later progressed to Graves' ophthalmopathy. The CDR3 loop is CASSGTGDAEAFF. In DNA form, the CDR3 reads TGTGCCAGCAGTGGCACAGGGGATGCTGAAGCTTTCTTT.